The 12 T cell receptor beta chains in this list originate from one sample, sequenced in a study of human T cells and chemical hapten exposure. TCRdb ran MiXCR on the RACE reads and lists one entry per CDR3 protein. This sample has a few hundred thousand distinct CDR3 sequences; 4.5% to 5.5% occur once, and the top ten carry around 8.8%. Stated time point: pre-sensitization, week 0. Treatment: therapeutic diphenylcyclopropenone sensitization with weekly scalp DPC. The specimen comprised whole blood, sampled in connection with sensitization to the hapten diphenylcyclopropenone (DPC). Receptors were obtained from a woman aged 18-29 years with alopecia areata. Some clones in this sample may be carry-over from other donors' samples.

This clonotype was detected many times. The CDR3 here is CASTGPGRSSGNTIYF. CDR3 bases: TGTGCCAGCACCGGTCCGGGACGGAGCTCTGGAAACACCATATATTTT. The chain combines TRBV6-2 or TRBV6-3 with TRBJ1-3; maybe TRBD1 (5 bases). This CDR3 is 16 amino acids long. V lost 7 bases, J lost 0 bases, and 16 bases lay in between. Germline V gene lookup returns CDR1 MNHEY and CDR2 SVGEGT.

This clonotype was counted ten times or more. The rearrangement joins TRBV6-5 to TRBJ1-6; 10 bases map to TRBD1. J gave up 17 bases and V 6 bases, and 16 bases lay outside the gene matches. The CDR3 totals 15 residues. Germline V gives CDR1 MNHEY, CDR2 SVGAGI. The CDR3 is CASRESTGGGSLFHF. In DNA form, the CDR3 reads TGTGCCAGCAGAGAATCGACAGGGGGCGGAAGTCTCTTCCACTTT.

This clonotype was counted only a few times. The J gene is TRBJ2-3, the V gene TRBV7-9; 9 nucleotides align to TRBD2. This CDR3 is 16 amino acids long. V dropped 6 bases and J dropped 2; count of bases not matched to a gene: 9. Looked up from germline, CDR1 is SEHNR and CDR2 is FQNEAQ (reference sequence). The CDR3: CASSFRTSAYTDTQYF. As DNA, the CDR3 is TGTGCCAGCAGTTTCCGGACTAGCGCCTACACAGATACGCAGTATTTT.

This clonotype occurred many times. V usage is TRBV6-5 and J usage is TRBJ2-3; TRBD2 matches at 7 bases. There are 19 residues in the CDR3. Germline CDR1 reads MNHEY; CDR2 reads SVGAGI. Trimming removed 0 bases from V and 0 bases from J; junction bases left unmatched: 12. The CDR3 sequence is CASSYSPLPTSSSTDTQYF. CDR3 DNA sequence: TGTGCCAGCAGTTACTCGCCCCTTCCGACTAGCAGCAGCACAGATACGCAGTATTTT.

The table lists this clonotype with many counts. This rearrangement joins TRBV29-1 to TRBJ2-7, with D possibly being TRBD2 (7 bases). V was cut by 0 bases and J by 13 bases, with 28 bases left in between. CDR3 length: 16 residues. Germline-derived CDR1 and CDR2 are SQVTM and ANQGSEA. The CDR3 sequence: CSVEDSGVVFGGGRYF. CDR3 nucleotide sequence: TGCAGCGTTGAAGATTCAGGGGTTGTTTTTGGCGGGGGCCGTTACTTC.

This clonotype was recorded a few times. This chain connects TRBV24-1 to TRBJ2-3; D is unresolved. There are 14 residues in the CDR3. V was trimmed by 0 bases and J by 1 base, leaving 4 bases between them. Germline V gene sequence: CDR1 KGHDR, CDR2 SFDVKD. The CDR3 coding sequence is TGTGCCACCAGTGATTTGAAACGCACAGATACGCAGTATTTT. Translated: CATSDLKRTDTQYF.

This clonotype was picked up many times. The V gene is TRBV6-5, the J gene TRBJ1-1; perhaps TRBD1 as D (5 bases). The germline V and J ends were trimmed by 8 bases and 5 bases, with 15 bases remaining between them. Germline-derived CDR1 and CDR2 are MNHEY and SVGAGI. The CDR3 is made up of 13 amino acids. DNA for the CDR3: TGTGCCAGCCGTGCCAGGGTGAGGACTGAAGCTTTCTTT. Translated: CASRARVRTEAFF.

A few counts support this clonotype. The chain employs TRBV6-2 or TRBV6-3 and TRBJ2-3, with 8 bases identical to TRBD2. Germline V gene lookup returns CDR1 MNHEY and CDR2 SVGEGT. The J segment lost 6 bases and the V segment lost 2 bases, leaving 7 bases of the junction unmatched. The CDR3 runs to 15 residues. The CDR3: CASSYIEASGDTQYF. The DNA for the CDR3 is TGTGCCAGCAGTTACATAGAGGCTAGCGGGGATACGCAGTATTTT.

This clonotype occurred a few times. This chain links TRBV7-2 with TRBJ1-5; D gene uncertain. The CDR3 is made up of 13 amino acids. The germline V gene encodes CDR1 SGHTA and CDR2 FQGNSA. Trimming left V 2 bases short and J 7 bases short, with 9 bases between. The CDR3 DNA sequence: TGTGCCAGCAGCTTAAGGGTTAGACAGCCCCAGCATTTT. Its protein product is CASSLRVRQPQHF.

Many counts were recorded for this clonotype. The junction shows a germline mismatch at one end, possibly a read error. The CDR3 reads CASRLDRGGEQFF. In DNA form, the CDR3 reads TGCGCCAGCAGGTTGGACAGGGGAGGTGAGCAGTTCTTC. The rearrangement joins TRBV5-1 to TRBJ2-1; 9 bases are a match to TRBD1. The CDR3 length is 13 residues. Germline CDR1 SGHRS, CDR2 YFSETQ.

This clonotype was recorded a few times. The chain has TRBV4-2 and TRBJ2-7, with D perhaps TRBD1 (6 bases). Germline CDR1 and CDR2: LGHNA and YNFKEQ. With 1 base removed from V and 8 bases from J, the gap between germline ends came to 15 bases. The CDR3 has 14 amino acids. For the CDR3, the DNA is TGTGCCAGCAGCCAAGCGACGGACAGTCTGAAGCAGTACTTC. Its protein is CASSQATDSLKQYF.

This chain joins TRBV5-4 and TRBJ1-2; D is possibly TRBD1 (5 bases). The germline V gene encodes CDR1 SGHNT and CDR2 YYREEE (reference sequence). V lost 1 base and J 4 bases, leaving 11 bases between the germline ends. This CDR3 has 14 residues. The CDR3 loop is CASSLTGRSYGYTF. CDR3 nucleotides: TGTGCCAGCAGCTTGACAGGACGGTCCTATGGCTACACCTTC.